This entry features one T cell receptor (beta chain) sequence. TCRdb reanalysed the RT-PCR reads using MiXCR and keeps one entry per CDR3 protein. The data contain about 680,000 distinct CDR3 sequences, over 12% of them singletons. This CDR3 comprises 17 residues. Trimming cost V 5 bases and J 2 bases, with 21 bases left between them. The source of this sequence is a female donor in good health, serving as a healthy control. The J gene is TRBJ1-1, the V gene TRBV12-3 or TRBV12-4, with D possibly matching TRBD1 (6 bases). Sequencing used memory CD4+ T cells from blood. The CDR3 region has the DNA TGTGCCAGCAGTACCCCCGCCGGGGGGGCGTTCAACACTGAAGCTTTCTTT. Protein: CASSTPAGGAFNTEAFF.